This T cell receptor (beta chain) was sequenced for a study of CD8 T cells in Susac syndrome. This CDR3 is built from 14 residues. Germline V gives CDR1 SNHLY, CDR2 FYNNEI. V lost 8 bases, J lost 10 bases, and 12 bases stayed unmatched. A quantity of about 0.5 to 1 ug RNA underwent reverse transcription using random hexamers. An immunoSEQ multiplex PCR amplified TCR beta CDR3 over 54 Vbeta and 13 Jbeta. TCRdb re-called the immunoSEQ multiplex PCR reads through MiXCR, storing one row per CDR3 protein. The data show 200,000 to 250,000 distinct CDR3 sequences, 95% seen once. The chain uses TRBV2 and TRBJ2-1, with 9 bases aligning to TRBD2. The receptor was isolated from a human donor with multiple sclerosis. Specimen: CD4+ T cells from PBMCs. The CDR3 here is CASRPGRTSAEQFF. Here the CDR3 DNA reads TGTGCCAGCCGACCGGGAAGGACTAGCGCCGAGCAGTTCTTC.